The 9 T cell receptor beta chains presented below share a single source sample, sequenced in a study of cytomegalovirus exposure and HLA in healthy donors. The PCR had 60 Vbeta and 13 Jbeta primers. TCRdb's table, derived via immunoSEQ multiplex PCR, lists solely in-frame clones and lacks some. The data hold approximately 160,000 clones, with approximately 78% observed a single time. The specimen was PBMCs. The origin of the receptors is a girl aged 2-10 years in good health and CMV-seropositive.

The rearrangement links TRBV4-2 to TRBJ2-7; 7 bases agree with TRBD2. The length of the CDR3 is 16 residues. Germline V gene data show CDR1 as LGHNA and CDR2 as YNFKEQ. The V segment lost 4 bases and the J segment 2 bases; nucleotides outside the gene matches: 11. DNA for the CDR3: TGTGCCAGCAGCCTACTAGATAAGGGGACTACCTACGAGCAGTACTTC. Residues: CASSLLDKGTTYEQYF.

The chain combines TRBV4-2 with TRBJ2-2; the match to TRBD2 covers 9 bases. V shed 4 bases, J shed 2 bases, and the junction held 5 bases outside the gene matches. Germline assignment: CDR1 LGHNA and CDR2 YNFKEQ. The CDR3 consists of 16 residues. Here the CDR3 reads CASSPWTSENTGELFF. The CDR3 DNA sequence: TGTGCCAGCAGCCCCTGGACTAGCGAAAACACCGGGGAGCTGTTTTTT.

The rearrangement links TRBV5-4 to TRBJ2-7, with 7 bases matching TRBD1. The CDR3 contains 15 residues. V dropped 4 bases and J dropped 4; count of bases not matched to a gene: 11. The germline V gene has CDR1 SGHNT and CDR2 YYREEE (reference sequence). The CDR3 DNA sequence: TGTGCCAGCAGCCGCCCGGGACAGAAAGAGTACGAGCAGTACTTC. Translation gives CASSRPGQKEYEQYF. Full variable domain (missing parts from reference TRBV5-4 and TRBJ2-7): ETGVTQSPTHLIKTRGQQVTLRCSSQSGHNTVSWYQQALGQGPQFIFQYYREEENGRGNFPPRFSGLQFPNYSSELNVNALELDDSALYLCASSRPGQKEYEQYFGPGTRLTVT.

The chain couples TRBV27 to TRBJ2-7; TRBD2 aligns across 7 bases. The CDR3 has 14 residues. From germline, CDR1 is MNHEY and CDR2 SMNVEV (reference sequence). Trimming at V came to 5 bases and at J to 3 bases, leaving 7 bases not matched to a gene. CDR3 loop: CASSNSGRNYEQYF. CDR3 nucleotides: TGTGCCAGCAGTAACTCCGGGAGGAACTACGAGCAGTACTTC.

This clone was seen just once. The chain carries TRBV27 and TRBJ2-7; D is possibly TRBD1 (5 bases). The germline V and J ends were trimmed by 4 bases and 5 bases, with 18 bases remaining between them. CDR3 length: 15 amino acids. Germline-derived CDR1 and CDR2 are MNHEY and SMNVEV (reference sequence). The CDR3 DNA follows: TGTGCCAGCAGTTCAAACAGGCGCCCCGGGCACGAGCAGTACTTC. Encoded protein: CASSSNRRPGHEQYF.

This chain connects TRBV11-2 to TRBJ2-5; 7 bases map to TRBD2. CDR3 length equals 18 residues. V shed 4 bases and J 2 bases; nucleotides not matched to a gene: 16. CDR1 SGHAT and CDR2 FQNNGV come from the germline V gene. For the CDR3, the DNA is TGTGCCAGCAGCTCTCAGTACGGGGGAGGGACCCTACAAGAGACCCAGTACTTC. This codes for CASSSQYGGGTLQETQYF.

V and J are TRBV5-1 and TRBJ2-3; no clear D. The CDR3 runs 12 residues. From germline, CDR1 is SGHRS and CDR2 YFSETQ. Between the trimmed V and J ends, which lost 1 base and 8 bases, there was a span of 8 bases. Here the CDR3 DNA reads TGCGCCAGCAGCTTGAACGAGATTACGCAGTATTTT. This gives the protein CASSLNEITQYF.

In its sample, this clone was seen a few times. This chain links TRBV4-2 with TRBJ1-3; D remains unclear. Per the germline V gene, CDR1 is LGHNA and CDR2 is YNFKEQ. V lost 0 bases and J 0 bases, leaving 6 bases between the germline ends. There are 15 residues in the CDR3. CDR3 in DNA: TGTGCCAGCAGCCAAGAGGCTTTCTCTGGAAACACCATATATTTT. Protein: CASSQEAFSGNTIYF.

A word on this clone: The sample contains more than one DNA sequence encoding this CDR3. V gene TRBV4-1 combines with J gene TRBJ2-6; D is undetermined. Deletions cut 0 bases from V and 0 bases from J, with 6 bases between. Per the germline V gene, CDR1 is MGHRA and CDR2 is YSYEKL. CDR3 length: 16 residues. CDR3: CASSQDGTSGANVLTF. CDR3 DNA sequence: TGCGCCAGCAGCCAAGATGGCACCTCTGGGGCCAACGTCCTGACTTTC.